This TCR beta chain was sequenced during a study of blood T cell repertoires in COVID-19. Across the whole study: Samples of COVID-19 (acute and convalescent) were obtained from the United States, Italy and Spain. The analysed material was cDNA or gDNA that came from T cells, B-cell-depleted T cells, or PBMCs.

The trim removed 4 bases at V and 5 bases at J, leaving 5 bases unmatched. The germline V gene has CDR1 SGHRS and CDR2 YFSETQ. The CDR3 consists of 14 residues. Authors' data handling: Estimation of nucleated cell counts was performed using reference gene primer amplification. The table came from immunoSEQ multiplex PCR; TCRdb's copy has only in-frame clones and leaves some out. V and J calls plus clone size are reproduced from that table; the DNA served to infer D and trimming. This sample has about 150,000 clones, with roughly 87% found just once. This clone was detected once. Sequenced input: peripheral blood. This clonotype was sampled from a woman aged 55-75 years with active or convalescent COVID-19. This chain joins TRBV5-1 and TRBJ1-1, with 10 bases lining up with TRBD1. The CDR3 DNA follows: TGCGCCAGCAGCATTGGACAGGGGGGTACTGAAGCTTTCTTT. It is translated as CASSIGQGGTEAFF.